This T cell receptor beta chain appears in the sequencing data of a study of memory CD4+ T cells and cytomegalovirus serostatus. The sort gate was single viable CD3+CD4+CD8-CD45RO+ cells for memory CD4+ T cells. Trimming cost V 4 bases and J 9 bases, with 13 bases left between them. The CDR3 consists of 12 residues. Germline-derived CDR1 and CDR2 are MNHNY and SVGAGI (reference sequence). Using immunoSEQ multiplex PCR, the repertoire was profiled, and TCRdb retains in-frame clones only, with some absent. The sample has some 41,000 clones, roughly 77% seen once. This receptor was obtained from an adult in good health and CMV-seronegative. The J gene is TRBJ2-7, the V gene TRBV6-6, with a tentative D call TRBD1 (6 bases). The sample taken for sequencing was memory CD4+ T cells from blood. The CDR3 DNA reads TGTGCCAGCAGTTTACCAGGGGAGAGGCAGTACTTC. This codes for CASSLPGERQYF.